One sample yielded the 32 T cell receptor beta chains listed below, sequenced in a study of early stage breast cancer tumors. Produced via immunoSEQ multiplex PCR; TCRdb's table is partial and in-frame only. The data hold some 24,000 clones, with around 70% observed a single time. Sequencing input: breast tumor tissue. The receptors derive from a person in their sixties with breast cancer.

The gene calls are TRBV19 and TRBJ1-1; D perhaps matches TRBD1 (6 bases). Trimming took off 5 bases at V and 5 bases at J, with 21 bases between the two ends. In germline, CDR1 is LNHDA, CDR2 SQIVND (reference sequence). The CDR3 is 16 amino acids. CDR3 in DNA: TGTGCCAGTAGTGTCGATCGGGGGGGCGGAAGTACTGAAGCTTTCTTT. Protein: CASSVDRGGGSTEAFF.

This chain uses TRBV6-6 with TRBJ1-5; TRBD1 agrees at 8 bases. Germline V CDR1 and CDR2: MNHNY, SVGAGI (reference sequence). The CDR3 spans 16 residues. Unmatched junction bases numbered 9, after V lost 6 bases and J lost 2 bases. The CDR3 DNA reads TGTGCCAGCAGACCCCAGGGACAGGCTCGCAATCAGCCCCAGCATTTT. It specifies CASRPQGQARNQPQHF.

This clone was observed once. The chain recombines TRBV28 with TRBJ1-2; 9 bases line up with TRBD1. The CDR3 sequence is 19 residues long. Germline lookup yields CDR1 MDHEN and CDR2 SYDVKM. The V gene end was trimmed by 6 bases and the J gene end by 6 bases; junction bases not matched to a gene: 23. The CDR3 protein is CASSASPHKGQGEMNGYTF. The CDR3 DNA follows: TGTGCCAGCAGCGCATCGCCTCACAAGGGACAGGGAGAGATGAATGGCTACACCTTC.

This clone is a singleton in its sample. The V call is TRBV27, the J call TRBJ2-7; possibly TRBD1 for D (6 bases). Per the germline V gene, CDR1 is MNHEY and CDR2 is SMNVEV (reference sequence). The CDR3 runs to 15 residues. Trimming removed 2 bases from V and 0 bases from J, with 11 bases in between. CDR3 residues: CASSLGQQSSYEQYF. The CDR3 DNA sequence: TGTGCCAGCAGTTTAGGACAGCAAAGCTCCTACGAGCAGTACTTC.

The J gene is TRBJ1-5, the V gene TRBV28; D uncertain. The V gene lost 5 bases and the J gene lost 0 bases, with 17 bases spanning the gap. Germline V CDR1 and CDR2: MDHEN, SYDVKM. This CDR3 contains 17 residues. The CDR3 DNA reads as TGTGCCAGCAGTCCTGTGTTAGGACTGGGTAGCAATCAGCCCCAGCATTTT. The encoded protein is CASSPVLGLGSNQPQHF. Based on the CDR3 plus reference TRBV28 and TRBJ1-5, the full variable domain is DVKVTQSSRYLVKRTGEKVFLECVQDMDHENMFWYRQDPGLGLRLIYFSYDVKMKEKGDIPEGYSVSREKKERFSLILESASTNQTSMYLCASSPVLGLGSNQPQHFGDGTRLSIL.

The V and J genes are TRBV9 and TRBJ2-1; TRBD2 is a possible D gene (6 bases). V lost 2 bases, J lost 8 bases, and 20 bases lay in between. Germline CDR1 reads SGDLS; CDR2 reads YYNGEE. The CDR3 length is 16 residues. In DNA form, the CDR3 reads TGTGCCAGCAGCGTTTATCGGGACTCGACTCTGGATGAGCAGTTCTTC. Translated, it gives CASSVYRDSTLDEQFF.

V is TRBV28 and J is TRBJ2-1; TRBD2 aligns across 10 bases. The CDR3 runs to 17 residues. The germline CDR1 and CDR2 sequences are MDHEN and SYDVKM. V trimming: 5 bases; J trimming: 3 bases; junction bases outside the gene matches: 10. The CDR3 reads CASSLRSGLANYNEQFF. In DNA form, the CDR3 reads TGTGCCAGCAGTCTGCGATCGGGACTAGCGAACTACAATGAGCAGTTCTTC.

This clone was seen a single time. This chain joins TRBV27 and TRBJ1-2; D gene uncertain. CDR3 length equals 14 residues. Trimming stripped 3 bases from V and 2 bases from J, with 10 bases between. Germline assignment: CDR1 MNHEY and CDR2 SMNVEV (reference sequence). The chain's CDR3 is CASSFGVSNYGYTF. CDR3 nucleotide sequence: TGTGCCAGCAGTTTCGGGGTTTCGAACTATGGCTACACCTTC.

The chain combines TRBV6-6 with TRBJ2-5, with D possibly matching TRBD1 (5 bases). There are 14 residues in the CDR3. V lost 0 bases and J 4 bases, leaving 9 bases between the germline ends. Looked up from germline, CDR1 is MNHNY and CDR2 is SVGAGI (reference sequence). CDR3 in amino acids: CASSYSTASETQYF. The CDR3 DNA reads as TGTGCCAGCAGTTACTCGACAGCTTCAGAGACCCAGTACTTC.

The gene calls are TRBV5-6 and TRBJ1-4; 8 positions agree with TRBD1. This CDR3 region has 15 residues. V shed 5 bases and J 4 bases; nucleotides not matched to a gene: 7. From germline, CDR1 is SGHDT and CDR2 YYEEEE. The CDR3 here is CASRSRDRFNEKLFF. The DNA of the CDR3 is TGTGCCAGCAGATCGCGGGACAGGTTTAATGAAAAACTGTTTTTT.

The chain combines TRBV5-1 with TRBJ2-1; tentative D call: TRBD1 (5 bases). CDR3 size: 13 residues. Trimming removed 0 bases at V and 5 bases at J, with 6 bases between. The germline V gene encodes CDR1 SGHRS and CDR2 YFSETQ. The chain's CDR3 is CASSLGRDNEQFF. CDR3 DNA: TGCGCCAGCAGCTTGGGCAGGGACAATGAGCAGTTCTTC.

The V gene is TRBV6-6, the J gene TRBJ2-2; D remains unclear. Trimming removed 9 bases at V and 0 bases at J, with 11 bases between. The germline V gene has CDR1 MNHNY and CDR2 SVGAGI (reference sequence). The CDR3 contains 14 residues. This CDR3 is CASSRSANTGELFF. The CDR3 DNA reads TGTGCCAGTTCTCGTTCTGCGAACACCGGGGAGCTGTTTTTT.

V usage is TRBV6-5 and J usage is TRBJ1-2; D ambiguous. Germline V CDR1 and CDR2: MNHEY, SVGAGI. This CDR3 is 12 amino acids long. The V end was cut by 6 bases, the J end by 5 bases, with 10 bases between. The CDR3 DNA is TGTGCCAGCAGGAGAGAGATTTATGGCTACACCTTC. Translating it yields CASRREIYGYTF.

The chain uses TRBV27 and TRBJ1-2; D unresolved. V was pared by 5 bases and J by 5 bases, with 9 bases between. Germline V gene data show CDR1 as MNHEY and CDR2 as SMNVEV (reference sequence). This CDR3 has 12 amino acids. CDR3 amino acids: CASSPDTYGYTF. CDR3 in DNA: TGTGCCAGCAGTCCCGACACGTATGGCTACACCTTC.

This clone has more than one count but fewer than ten. V is TRBV28 and J is TRBJ1-4, with D possibly TRBD1 on 5 matching bases. Germline V lookup: CDR1 MDHEN, CDR2 SYDVKM. CDR3 length: 15 residues. V was shortened by 6 bases and J by 7 bases, with 18 bases between the two germline ends. CDR3 sequence reads: CASRHRTGVIEKLFF. CDR3 DNA: TGTGCCAGCAGACATCGAACAGGTGTCATTGAAAAACTGTTTTTT. The full variable domain, completed using reference TRBV28 and TRBJ1-4, is DVKVTQSSRYLVKRTGEKVFLECVQDMDHENMFWYRQDPGLGLRLIYFSYDVKMKEKGDIPEGYSVSREKKERFSLILESASTNQTSMYLCASRHRTGVIEKLFFGSGTQLSVL.

J is TRBJ2-7 and V is TRBV19; 7 bases are a match to TRBD1. J was trimmed by 8 bases and V by 7 bases; bases with no gene match: 14. The length of the CDR3 is 14 residues. Per the germline V gene, CDR1 is LNHDA and CDR2 is SQIVND (reference sequence). The chain's CDR3 is CASTPGGLPTKQYF. The CDR3 DNA reads as TGTGCCAGTACCCCAGGGGGTCTACCTACGAAGCAGTACTTC.

This clone showed up just a few times. The chain couples TRBV4-2 to TRBJ1-2; 8 nucleotides align to TRBD1. CDR1 LGHNA and CDR2 YNFKEQ come from the germline V gene. The CDR3 is made up of 15 amino acids. J gave up 7 bases and V 3 bases, and 10 bases lay outside the gene matches. The CDR3 nucleotides read TGTGCCAGCAGCCACCAGGGACAGGACCGCGCTGGCTACACCTTC. Its protein is CASSHQGQDRAGYTF.

This clone is medium-sized within its sample. V usage is TRBV27 and J usage is TRBJ1-4; 9 bases are shared with TRBD1. V gave up 5 bases and J gave up 6 bases; unmatched junction bases: 4. The CDR3 extends over 14 amino acids. Looked up from germline, CDR1 is MNHEY and CDR2 is SMNVEV (reference sequence). CDR3 in DNA: TGTGCCAGCAGTCCGAGACAGGGGGATGAAAAACTGTTTTTT. Translating it yields CASSPRQGDEKLFF.

J is TRBJ1-4 and V is TRBV28; a possible D gene is TRBD1 (6 bases). The germline V and J ends were trimmed by 5 bases and 6 bases, with 16 bases remaining between them. The CDR3 extends over 15 amino acids. CDR1 is MDHEN, CDR2 SYDVKM, per germline. The CDR3 loop is CASSLTGNQDEKLFF. The DNA for the CDR3 is TGTGCCAGCAGTCTTACAGGGAATCAAGATGAAAAACTGTTTTTT.

The chain recombines TRBV30 with TRBJ2-3, with D possibly TRBD2 on 5 matching bases. The CDR3 is 14 amino acids. Germline V gene sequence: CDR1 GTSNPN, CDR2 SVGIG (reference sequence). The germline V and J ends were trimmed by 2 bases and 5 bases, with 14 bases remaining between them. The CDR3 loop reads CAWSRTRGLDTQYF. The CDR3 DNA reads TGTGCCTGGAGTCGGACTCGCGGGTTAGATACGCAGTATTTT.

V gene TRBV2 combines with J gene TRBJ2-1; the D gene is possibly TRBD1 (5 bases). CDR1 is SNHLY and CDR2 is FYNNEI in the germline V gene. The V end was cut by 2 bases, the J end by 6 bases, with 17 bases between. CDR3 size: 16 residues. Here the CDR3 reads CASSESAGYQSNEQFF. The CDR3 DNA reads as TGTGCCAGCAGTGAATCGGCAGGGTACCAGTCCAATGAGCAGTTCTTC.

The gene calls are TRBV11-3 and TRBJ2-7, with 10 bases that match TRBD1. This CDR3 spans 16 amino acids. The J segment lost 3 bases and the V segment lost 2 bases, leaving 7 bases of the junction unmatched. Per germline, CDR1 SGHNT and CDR2 YENEEA. In DNA, the CDR3 is TGTGCCAGCAGCTTACCCTACGACAGGGGGCACTACGAGCAGTACTTC. Translation gives CASSLPYDRGHYEQYF.

This chain connects TRBV4-2 to TRBJ2-5, with 10 nucleotides matching TRBD2. V lost 0 bases and J lost 2; bases outside the gene matches: 6. Germline loops: CDR1 LGHNA, CDR2 YNFKEQ. There are 17 residues in the CDR3. CDR3 region: CASSQDPAGGGQETQYF. In DNA form, the CDR3 reads TGTGCCAGCAGCCAAGATCCAGCGGGAGGGGGGCAAGAGACCCAGTACTTC.

V gene TRBV29-1 combines with J gene TRBJ1-2; the D gene is possibly TRBD1 (6 bases). The CDR3 is 15 residues long. The germline V gene encodes CDR1 SQVTM and CDR2 ANQGSEA. Trimming cost V 4 bases and J 2 bases, with 17 bases left between them. CDR3 in DNA: TGCAGCGTTGGGCTACAGGGTGAGGGGAACTATGGCTACACCTTC. Protein sequence: CSVGLQGEGNYGYTF.

The chain's CDR3 is CASSVGVRDTQYF. The CDR3 bases are TGTGCCAGCAGCGTTGGAGTCCGTGATACGCAGTATTTT. This chain uses TRBV11-3 with TRBJ2-3; D is unclear. Looked up from germline, CDR1 is SGHNT and CDR2 is YENEEA. This CDR3 spans 13 amino acids. V shed 5 bases and J shed 6 bases, with 12 bases lying between them.

The gene calls are TRBV11-3 and TRBJ1-2; D remains ambiguous. Germline lookup yields CDR1 SGHNT and CDR2 YENEEA. The V end was cut by 5 bases, the J end by 5 bases, with 15 bases between. This CDR3 has 14 amino acids. The CDR3 DNA is TGTGCCAGCAGCACGGATGTAAACGGGTATGGCTACACCTTC. Its translation: CASSTDVNGYGYTF.

The chain combines TRBV10-3 with TRBJ1-1; TRBD1 aligns across 7 bases. The germline CDR1 and CDR2 sequences are ENHRY and SYGVKD. V lost 6 bases to trimming and J lost 1 base; unmatched junction nucleotides: 5. The CDR3 runs 14 residues. The CDR3 region is CAISRGTENTEAFF. CDR3 DNA sequence: TGTGCCATCAGCCGCGGGACAGAGAACACTGAAGCTTTCTTT.

The V gene is TRBV4-3, the J gene TRBJ2-2; D ambiguous. Trimming stripped 3 bases from V and 7 bases from J, with 9 bases between. The V gene's germline CDR1 is LGHNA and CDR2 YSLEER. This CDR3 is built from 13 residues. CDR3 sequence reads: CASSHPTVGELFF. Here the CDR3 DNA reads TGCGCCAGCAGCCATCCTACGGTCGGGGAGCTGTTTTTT.

CDR3 protein: CASSWAGNQPQHF. DNA for the CDR3: TGTGCCAGCAGTTGGGCAGGGAATCAGCCCCAGCATTTT. The rearrangement joins TRBV2 to TRBJ1-5; D perhaps matches TRBD1 (5 bases). In germline, CDR1 is SNHLY, CDR2 FYNNEI. The CDR3 contains 13 residues. V lost 5 bases and J 4 bases, leaving 9 bases between the germline ends.

The CDR3 region is CASSTGLAASTDTQYF. The DNA for the CDR3 is TGTGCCAGTAGTACCGGACTAGCGGCTAGCACAGATACGCAGTATTTT. The chain is built from TRBV19 and TRBJ2-3; 10 bases are shared with TRBD2. The ends lost 4 bases at V and 0 bases at J; junction bases unmatched: 4. The germline CDR1 and CDR2 sequences are LNHDA and SQIVND (reference sequence). CDR3 size: 16 residues.

By proportion, this clone is medium-sized (0.01 to 0.1%). The genes are TRBV7-9 and TRBJ2-7; 7 nucleotides agree with TRBD1. The CDR3 is 14 amino acids. Germline V CDR1 and CDR2: SEHNR, FQNEAQ (reference sequence). V lost 5 bases, J lost 2 bases, and 6 bases stayed unmatched. Written as DNA, the CDR3 is TGTGCCAGCAGCCCGGGACAGATGGCCTACGAGCAGTACTTC. It translates to CASSPGQMAYEQYF.

The chain carries TRBV15 and TRBJ2-2; weak D call: TRBD1 (6 bases). The germline gives CDR1 LNHNV, CDR2 YYDKDF (reference sequence). The germline V and J ends were trimmed by 0 bases and 7 bases, with 27 bases remaining between them. The CDR3 has 20 residues. The CDR3, as DNA: TGTGCCACCAGCAGAGATTCCCTCGTCGAGGGGGAGCGGTATGACGGGGAGCTGTTTTTT. Translated, it gives CATSRDSLVEGERYDGELFF.